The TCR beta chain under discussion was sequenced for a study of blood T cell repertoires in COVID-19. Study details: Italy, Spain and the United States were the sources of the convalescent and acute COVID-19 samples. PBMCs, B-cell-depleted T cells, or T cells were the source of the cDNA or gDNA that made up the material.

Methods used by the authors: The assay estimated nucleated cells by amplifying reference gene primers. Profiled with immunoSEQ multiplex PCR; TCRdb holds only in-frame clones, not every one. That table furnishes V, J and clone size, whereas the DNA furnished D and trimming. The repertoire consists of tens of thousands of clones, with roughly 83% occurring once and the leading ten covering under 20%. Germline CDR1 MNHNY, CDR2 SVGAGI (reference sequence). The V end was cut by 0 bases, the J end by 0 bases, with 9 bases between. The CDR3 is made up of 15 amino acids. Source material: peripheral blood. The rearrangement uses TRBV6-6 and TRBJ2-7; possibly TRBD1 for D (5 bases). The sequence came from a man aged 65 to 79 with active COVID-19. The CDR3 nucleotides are TGTGCCAGCAGTTACTCGACCAGGGCCTCCTACGAGCAGTACTTC. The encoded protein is CASSYSTRASYEQYF.